This TCR beta chain was sequenced in a study of blood T cell repertoires in COVID-19. Study in general: Samples came from the United States, Italy and Spain, spanning acute and convalescent COVID-19. In each case, the material was cDNA or gDNA derived from T cells, B-cell-depleted T cells, or PBMCs.

V trimming: 11 bases; J trimming: 1 base; junction bases outside the gene matches: 14. The CDR3 spans 17 residues. Germline V gives CDR1 SNHLY, CDR2 FYNNEI. In the study's own analysis: Reference gene primers were amplified, and this amplification served to estimate nucleated cell counts. Sequencing used immunoSEQ multiplex PCR; TCRdb keeps in-frame clones, though not all of them. V and J calls and clone size follow that table, whereas D and trimming were derived from the DNA. Of fewer than 40,000 clones listed, about 88% are singletons. The sequencing input was peripheral blood. The chain joins TRBV2 to TRBJ2-2, with 9 bases fitting TRBD1. The origin of this receptor is a man between 65 and 79 years old with active COVID-19. The CDR3 nucleotides are TGTGCCGGAAAAGACAGGGGGGAGAATTGGAACACCGGGGAGCTGTTTTTT. Translating it yields CAGKDRGENWNTGELFF.